The rows below give T cell receptor beta chains drawn from one sample of a study of shared clonotypes between healthy human individuals. TCRdb's table, derived via immunoSEQ multiplex PCR, lists solely in-frame clones and lacks some. The sample has about 1.5 million clones, around 98% seen once. The sample taken for sequencing was naive CD4+ T cells sorted from blood. The receptor source for this set is a man younger than 45 in good health. Each CDR3 is given with its conserved first and last residue. A D gene is named only where the DNA matches it firmly. The listing skips clone size in some rows; elsewhere it reads once, few, many or a size class.

v_gene	abundance	j_gene	d_gene	len	CDR3nt	CDR3aa
TRBV7-2	.	TRBJ1-1	.	13	TGTGCCAGCAGCTTAGGGGCGTTAAGAGGGGCTTTCTTT	CASSLGALRGAFF
TRBV7-2	.	TRBJ2-7	.	13	TGTGCCAGCAGCTTCGGGAGCTCCTACGAGCAGTACTTC	CASSFGSSYEQYF
TRBV5-8	.	TRBJ2-3	TRBD1	14	TGTGCCAGCAGCAGGGACAGGGGCACAGATACGCAGTATTTT	CASSRDRGTDTQYF
TRBV5-1	.	TRBJ2-2	TRBD2	16	TGCGCCAGCAGCTTGGGGTTTAGCGGGATCACCGGGGAGCTGTTTTTT	CASSLGFSGITGELFF
TRBV25-1	.	TRBJ2-2	TRBD2	17	TGTGCCAGCAGTGATCACGGGGTAGCGGGAGCCAGCGGGGAGCTGTTTTTT	CASSDHGVAGASGELFF
TRBV18	.	TRBJ2-7	.	16	TGTGCCAGCTCAGCTGGACCGGGCCTCTTCTCCTACGAGCAGTACTTC	CASSAGPGLFSYEQYF
TRBV2	.	TRBJ1-2	.	15	TGTGCCAGCATTGTTGGTACAGAAGACTACTATGGCTACACCTTC	CASIVGTEDYYGYTF
TRBV7-9	.	TRBJ2-2	.	15	TGTGCCAGCAGCTTAACGGGTAGCAACACCGGGGAGCTGTTTTTT	CASSLTGSNTGELFF
TRBV5-1	.	TRBJ1-2	.	13	TGCGCCAGCAGCTTGGACAGGGAAGACGGCTACACCTTC	CASSLDREDGYTF
TRBV7-8	.	TRBJ2-2	.	11	TGTGCCAGCAACGAAGTTGGTGCGCTGTTTTTT	CASNEVGALFF
TRBV6-6	.	TRBJ2-1	.	14	TGTGCCAGCAGCCTGACGAATTCGTACAATGAGCAGTTCTTC	CASSLTNSYNEQFF
TRBV27	.	TRBJ2-7	.	14	TGTGCCAGCCGGGGAAGTCGGTTCTCCTACGAGCAGTACTTC	CASRGSRFSYEQYF
TRBV19	.	TRBJ2-3	.	15	TGTGCCAGTAGTATTAGGACCTCGAGGGCAGATACGCAGTATTTT	CASSIRTSRADTQYF
TRBV27	.	TRBJ2-4	TRBD2	15	TGTGCCAGCAGTTTAGGGGGGGTAGCCAAAAACATTCAGTACTTC	CASSLGGVAKNIQYF
TRBV5-1	.	TRBJ1-2	.	12	TGCGCCAGTGGGGAGGGGAACTATGGCTACACCTTC	CASGEGNYGYTF
TRBV2	.	TRBJ2-7	.	11	TGTGCCAGCAGAATGAATTACGAGCAGTACTTC	CASRMNYEQYF
TRBV2	few	TRBJ1-2	TRBD1	13	TGTGCCAGCAGTGACAGGGGGCACTATGGCTACACCTTC	CASSDRGHYGYTF
TRBV18	.	TRBJ2-7	.	13	TGTGCCAGCTCGGCTGGGGAAACCTACGAGCAGTACTTC	CASSAGETYEQYF
TRBV28	.	TRBJ1-2	TRBD1	16	TGTGCCAGCAGTTTATGGGCCGGGACAGGGTTTCATGGCTACACCTTC	CASSLWAGTGFHGYTF
TRBV7-8	.	TRBJ1-2	TRBD1	15	TGTGCCAGCAGCTTGAACCGACAGGGGGCCTATGGCTACACCTTC	CASSLNRQGAYGYTF
TRBV29-1	.	TRBJ1-1	TRBD1	14	TGCAGCGTTGAGAATCAGGGGGAATATACTGAAGCTTTCTTT	CSVENQGEYTEAFF
TRBV5-1	.	TRBJ1-4	.	13	TGCGCCAGCAGTTACAGTAGTAATGAAAAACTGTTTTTT	CASSYSSNEKLFF
TRBV5-6	.	TRBJ2-1	.	14	TGTGCCAGCAGCTTCTCCGGACAGCTCCGGGAGCAGTTCTTC	CASSFSGQLREQFF
TRBV15	.	TRBJ2-1	.	13	TGTGCCACCAGCACCGGGCCCGCCCCGAGGCAGTTCTTC	CATSTGPAPRQFF
TRBV6-5	.	TRBJ1-5	.	13	TGTGCCAGCAGTAAATCCGGGCTGCGACCCCAGCATTTT	CASSKSGLRPQHF
TRBV30	once	TRBJ2-7	.	14	TGTGCCTGGAGCATATCCCGGGGCAGCTACGAGCAGTACTTC	CAWSISRGSYEQYF
TRBV18	.	TRBJ1-1	TRBD1	12	TGTGCCAGCTCACCGGGACAGGGTGAAGCTTTCTTT	CASSPGQGEAFF
TRBV9	.	TRBJ2-7	.	15	TGTGCCAGCAGCGTAGCCTCTGCGGACTCCTACGAGCAGTACTTC	CASSVASADSYEQYF
TRBV7-2	.	TRBJ1-3	.	13	TGTGCCAGCAGCTCGAAACAGGGAAGCACCATATATTTT	CASSSKQGSTIYF
TRBV6-5	.	TRBJ1-1	.	11	TGTGCCAGCAACCAGGGAGGCGAAGCTTTCTTT	CASNQGGEAFF
TRBV28	.	TRBJ2-4	TRBD2	18	TGTGCCAGCAGAGAGGGACTAGCGGGAGGACTAGCCAAAAACATTCAGTACTTC	CASREGLAGGLAKNIQYF
TRBV18	.	TRBJ2-2	.	14	TGTGCCAGCTCCCCCCTCTCGAACACCGGGGAGCTGTTTTTT	CASSPLSNTGELFF
TRBV2	.	TRBJ1-5	TRBD1	15	TGTGCCAGCAGTAAGGACAGGGGCGACGATCAGCCCCAGCATTTT	CASSKDRGDDQPQHF
TRBV28	.	TRBJ2-2	.	14	TGTGCCAGCAGTTTCCCCTCCAGGAACGGGGAGCTGTTTTTT	CASSFPSRNGELFF
TRBV27	few	TRBJ2-5	.	15	TGTGCCAGTGCCTCGGACAGACAGTACCAAGAGACCCAGTACTTC	CASASDRQYQETQYF